This TCR beta chain was captured by sequencing in a study of blood T cell repertoires in COVID-19. About the study: The United States, Italy and Spain provided the acute and convalescent COVID-19 samples.

The V gene's germline CDR1 is KGHSY and CDR2 FQNENV. The trim removed 9 bases at V and 3 bases at J, leaving 5 bases unmatched. This CDR3 contains 13 residues. The cohort comprised adults aged roughly 18 to 100 years residing in about two dozen US areas. Clinical history reported by participants formed the basis on which cohorts were assigned. Original processing notes: Counts of nucleated cells, estimated from reference gene primer amplification, were obtained. TCRdb's copy holds only in-frame clones and misses some; the assay was immunoSEQ multiplex PCR. V and J calls and clone size are those listed in that table; D and trimming were worked out from the DNA. The sample lists around 300,000 clones, more than 70% occurring once.

The chain recombines TRBV16 with TRBJ1-2; 9 bases line up with TRBD1. The sequence was obtained from a woman between 25 and 40 years old who had recovered from COVID-19. Sequencing was done on a sample of PBMCs or T cells enriched from blood (not recorded which). The CDR3: CARTTGGYYGYTF. For the CDR3, the DNA is TGTGCCAGGACCACAGGGGGCTACTATGGCTACACCTTC.